Listed below are T cell receptor beta chains from one sample, sequenced in a study of T cells in Graves' hyperthyroidism and ophthalmopathy. TCRdb re-called the multiplex PCR reads through MiXCR, storing one row per CDR3 protein. Of about 290,000 distinct CDR3 sequences detected, approximately 15% appear once; the ten largest clones hold around 55%. Sequencing used blood. These receptors all come from a woman aged 60-75 years with Graves' ophthalmopathy. Both conserved end residues are trimmed from each CDR3. Each record gives: clone size, D gene, V gene, J gene, CDR3 protein. The D gene is left open where the match is weak. Clone size, where shown, is once, few, many, or a class for clones that have expanded.

>-|TRBD1|TRBV7-8|TRBJ2-7
ASSPGQGRDEQY
>few|-|TRBV5-5|TRBJ1-3
ASSHPNSGNTIY
>many|-|TRBV12-3/TRBV12-4|TRBJ2-3
ASSFGISRNTDTQY
>few|-|TRBV5-1|TRBJ1-1
ASSLAGLVNTEAF
>-|TRBD1|TRBV10-3|TRBJ2-7
AIRTGATYAQY
>many|-|TRBV7-2|TRBJ1-1
ASSLVKAPAF
>many|-|TRBV28|TRBJ1-2
ASNTDGENYGYT
>few|TRBD1|TRBV28|TRBJ1-2
ASSLKGAFGGYT
>-|TRBD1|TRBV15|TRBJ1-4
ATSTGTGSNEKLF
>-|-|TRBV16|TRBJ2-4
ASSHGGAKNIQY
>-|-|TRBV6-1|TRBJ1-5
ASSEDSWRDPNQPQH
>many|-|TRBV7-8|TRBJ1-5
ASSPTGGWGNQPQH
>many|-|TRBV7-9|TRBJ2-1
ASSRTPSYNEQF
>many|-|TRBV18|TRBJ2-7
ASSWQGTYEQY
>few|-|TRBV29-1|TRBJ1-2
SVEDLGLGYT
>many|TRBD1|TRBV28|TRBJ2-7
ASSANVGGTGNSYEQY
>many|-|TRBV7-8|TRBJ1-3
ASSLDSRGVSGNTIY
>many|-|TRBV29-1|TRBJ2-7
SVVSPGYEQY
>many|TRBD2|TRBV7-2|TRBJ2-3
ASSWAGGLDTQY
>many|-|TRBV7-2|TRBJ2-3
ASSDQGGVADTQY
>many|-|TRBV20-1|TRBJ2-2
SNRDLGTGELF
>few|TRBD1|TRBV12-3/TRBV12-4|TRBJ1-1
ASTHTGVGYGGNTEAF
>many|TRBD1|TRBV11-2|TRBJ1-1
ASSPGRDREPF
>-|-|TRBV20-1|TRBJ2-3
SATARGGSDTQY
>many|-|TRBV3-1|TRBJ2-5
ASSQVWGRGQETQY
>many|-|TRBV5-1|TRBJ1-1
ASRSGTMNTEAF
>many|-|TRBV16|TRBJ2-1
ASSQPLVGNNEQF
>few|TRBD2|TRBV3-1|TRBJ2-5
ASSQLLGLAQKETQY
>many|TRBD1|TRBV6-1|TRBJ1-4
ASSERFGSTGWKEKLF
>many|TRBD2|TRBV5-1|TRBJ2-1
ASSLVGTSGSIEQF
>-|-|TRBV28|TRBJ2-5
ASTLGTAQETQY
>few|-|TRBV19|TRBJ2-1
ASSLRFRGVGENEQF
>many|-|TRBV7-2|TRBJ1-2
ASSLGRGTPYGYT
>many|-|TRBV12-3/TRBV12-4|TRBJ2-7
ASSGTQSGAYEQY
>many|-|TRBV15|TRBJ2-3
ATSRAAGSTDTQY
>few|-|TRBV18|TRBJ1-5
ASSPQGYNQPQH
>-|TRBD1|TRBV9|TRBJ2-1
ASSVGQGGSAGLRYNEQF
>once|TRBD1|TRBV2|TRBJ1-5
ASSASSTGYQPQH
>many|TRBD1|TRBV7-2|TRBJ2-4
ASSAADRVRAKNIQY
>many|-|TRBV20-1|TRBJ1-5
SAMNEINQPQH
>many|TRBD1|TRBV28|TRBJ2-5
ASSFDGTGGRETQY
>few|TRBD2|TRBV4-2|TRBJ2-1
ASSQDRASGGEQF
>-|-|TRBV30|TRBJ2-1
AWSPGTSYNEQF
>many|TRBD1|TRBV10-1|TRBJ1-1
ASMKDRGITTEAF
>few|TRBD1|TRBV6-1|TRBJ2-7
ASRTDGQGWNEQY
>-|-|TRBV6-1|TRBJ1-6
ASSPSRGSPLH
>-|-|TRBV4-3|TRBJ1-2
ASNQDPGVGVYT
>few|-|TRBV28|TRBJ2-7
ASSFEMGVYEQY